The clone carrying this T cell receptor beta chain was seen more than once but under ten times. The entry originates in a study of blood T cell repertoires in COVID-19. Study-wide context: COVID-19 samples collected from the United States, Italy and Spain covered acute and convalescent phases.

CDR1 and CDR2 from the germline V gene are MDHEN and SYDVKM. The CDR3 covers 15 residues. V shed 7 bases and J 4 bases; nucleotides not matched to a gene: 8. This table comes from immunoSEQ multiplex PCR, and its TCRdb copy is limited to in-frame clones, with some not included. The table lists some 350,000 clones, around 87% of them singletons, with over 4% in the top ten. The chain combines TRBV28 with TRBJ2-3, with TRBD2 identical over 10 bases. The sample comprised PBMCs or T cells enriched from blood (not recorded which). The sequence derives from a woman under 40 who had recovered from COVID-19. As DNA, the CDR3 is TGTGCCAGCATCCTGACTAGCGGGCGACCAGATACGCAGTATTTT. Protein: CASILTSGRPDTQYF. Filled out from reference TRBV28 and TRBJ2-3, the complete variable domain reads DVKVTQSSRYLVKRTGEKVFLECVQDMDHENMFWYRQDPGLGLRLIYFSYDVKMKEKGDIPEGYSVSREKKERFSLILESASTNQTSMYLCASILTSGRPDTQYFGPGTRLTVL.